This T cell receptor beta chain emerged from a study of tissue T cells after allogeneic stem cell transplantation. TCRdb's table, derived via immunoSEQ multiplex PCR, lists solely in-frame clones and lacks some. Here the sample spans just over 25,000 clones, about 90% being singletons. The CDR3 is 14 residues long. V was clipped by 4 bases and J by 3 bases, with 9 bases between them. Looked up from germline, CDR1 is MNHNS and CDR2 is SASEGT. Sample: blood, taken before transplantation. The source is a male donor aged 60 or over who later had graft-versus-host disease after an allogeneic stem cell transplant. J is TRBJ2-2 and V is TRBV6-1; maybe TRBD2 (6 bases). The CDR3 nucleotides are TGTGCCAGCAGTGTAGGAGGGTACACCGGGGAGCTGTTTTTT. Translation: CASSVGGYTGELFF.